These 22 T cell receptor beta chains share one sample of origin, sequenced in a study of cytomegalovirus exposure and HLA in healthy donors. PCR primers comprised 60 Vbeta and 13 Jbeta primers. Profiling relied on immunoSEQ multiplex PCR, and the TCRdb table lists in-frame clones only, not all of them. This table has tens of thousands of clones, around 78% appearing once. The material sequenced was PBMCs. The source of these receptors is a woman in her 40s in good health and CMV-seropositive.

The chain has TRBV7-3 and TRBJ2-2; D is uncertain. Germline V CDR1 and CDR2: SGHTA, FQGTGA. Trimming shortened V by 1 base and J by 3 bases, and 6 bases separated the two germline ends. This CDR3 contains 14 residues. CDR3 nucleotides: TGTGCCAGCAGCTTAATAGAGGACACCGGGGAGCTGTTTTTT. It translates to CASSLIEDTGELFF.

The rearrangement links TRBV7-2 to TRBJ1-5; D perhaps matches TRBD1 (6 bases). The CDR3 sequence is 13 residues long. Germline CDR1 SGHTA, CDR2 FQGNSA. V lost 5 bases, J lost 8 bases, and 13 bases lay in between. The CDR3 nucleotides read TGTGCCAGCAGCCGTACAGGGATTGAGCCCCAGCATTTT. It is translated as CASSRTGIEPQHF.

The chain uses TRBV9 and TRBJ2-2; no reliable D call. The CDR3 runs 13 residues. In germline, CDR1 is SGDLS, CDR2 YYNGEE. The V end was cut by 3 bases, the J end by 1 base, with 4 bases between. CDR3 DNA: TGTGCCAGCAGCGCCGGGAACACCGGGGAGCTGTTTTTT. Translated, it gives CASSAGNTGELFF.

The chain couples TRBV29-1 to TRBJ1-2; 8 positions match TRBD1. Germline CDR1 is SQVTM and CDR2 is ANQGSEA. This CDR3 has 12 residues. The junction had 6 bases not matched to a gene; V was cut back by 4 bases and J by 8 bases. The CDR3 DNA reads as TGCAGCGTTGCGCAGGGGGCGGTAGGCTACACCTTC. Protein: CSVAQGAVGYTF. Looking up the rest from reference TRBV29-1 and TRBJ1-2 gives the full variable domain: SAVISQKPSRDICQRGTSLTIQCQVDSQVTMMFWYRQQPGQSLTLIATANQGSEATYESGFVIDKFPISRPNLTFSTLTVSNMSPEDSSIYLCSVAQGAVGYTFGSGTRLTVV.

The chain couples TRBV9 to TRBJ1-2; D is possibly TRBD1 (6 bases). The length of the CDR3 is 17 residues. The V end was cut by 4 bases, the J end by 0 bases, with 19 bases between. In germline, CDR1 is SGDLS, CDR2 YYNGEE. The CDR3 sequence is CASSPQGDTQANYGYTF. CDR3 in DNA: TGTGCCAGCAGCCCACAAGGGGACACCCAGGCTAACTATGGCTACACCTTC.

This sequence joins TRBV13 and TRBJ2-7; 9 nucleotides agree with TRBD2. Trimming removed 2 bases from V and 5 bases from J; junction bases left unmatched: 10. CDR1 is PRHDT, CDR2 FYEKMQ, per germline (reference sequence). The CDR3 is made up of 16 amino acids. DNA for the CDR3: TGTGCCAGCAGCTTATCGGCTAGCGGGATGGTCGACGAGCAGTACTTC. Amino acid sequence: CASSLSASGMVDEQYF.

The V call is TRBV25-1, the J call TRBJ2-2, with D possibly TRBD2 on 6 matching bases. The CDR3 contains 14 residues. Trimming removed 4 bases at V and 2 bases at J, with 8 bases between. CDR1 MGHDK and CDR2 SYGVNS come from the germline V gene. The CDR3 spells CASSVDYNTGELFF. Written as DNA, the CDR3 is TGTGCCAGCAGTGTGGACTATAACACCGGGGAGCTGTTTTTT.

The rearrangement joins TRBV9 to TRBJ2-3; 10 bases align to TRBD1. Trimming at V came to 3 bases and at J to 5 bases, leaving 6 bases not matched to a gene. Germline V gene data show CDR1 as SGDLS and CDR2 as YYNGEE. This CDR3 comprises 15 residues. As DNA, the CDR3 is TGTGCCAGCAGCGCCGGGACAGGGGTGGGAGATACGCAGTATTTT. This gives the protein CASSAGTGVGDTQYF.

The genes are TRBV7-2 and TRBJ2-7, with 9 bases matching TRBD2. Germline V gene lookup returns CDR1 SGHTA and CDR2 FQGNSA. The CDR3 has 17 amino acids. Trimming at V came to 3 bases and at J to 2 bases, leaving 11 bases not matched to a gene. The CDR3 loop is CASSFRPFSGRTYEQYF. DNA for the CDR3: TGTGCCAGCAGCTTCCGGCCATTTAGCGGGAGAACCTACGAGCAGTACTTC.

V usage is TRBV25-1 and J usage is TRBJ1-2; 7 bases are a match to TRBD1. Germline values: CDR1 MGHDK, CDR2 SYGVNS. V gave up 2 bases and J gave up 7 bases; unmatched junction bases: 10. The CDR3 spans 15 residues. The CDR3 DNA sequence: TGTGCCAGCAGTGAACTTGACAGGGCCCAAGGTGGCTACACCTTC. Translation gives CASSELDRAQGGYTF.

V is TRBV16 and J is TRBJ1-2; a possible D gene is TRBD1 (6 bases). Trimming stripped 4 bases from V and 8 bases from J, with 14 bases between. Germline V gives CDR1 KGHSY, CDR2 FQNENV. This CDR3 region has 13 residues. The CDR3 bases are TGTGCCAGCAGCCTCGGGGGGCGCGACGGCTACACCTTC. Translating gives CASSLGGRDGYTF.

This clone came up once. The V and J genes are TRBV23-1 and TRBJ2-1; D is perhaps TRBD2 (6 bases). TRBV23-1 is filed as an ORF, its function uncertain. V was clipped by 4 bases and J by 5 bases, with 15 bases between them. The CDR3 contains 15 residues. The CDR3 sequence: CASSPGGIVHNEQFF. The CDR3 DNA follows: TGCGCCAGCAGTCCCGGGGGAATAGTGCACAATGAGCAGTTCTTC.

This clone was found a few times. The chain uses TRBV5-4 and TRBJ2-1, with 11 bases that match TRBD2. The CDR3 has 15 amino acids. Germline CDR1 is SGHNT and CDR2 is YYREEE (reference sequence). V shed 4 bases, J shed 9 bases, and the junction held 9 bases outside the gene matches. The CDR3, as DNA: TGTGCCAGCAGCACGCCTAGCGGGAGGTCAGGTGAGCAGTTCTTC. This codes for CASSTPSGRSGEQFF.

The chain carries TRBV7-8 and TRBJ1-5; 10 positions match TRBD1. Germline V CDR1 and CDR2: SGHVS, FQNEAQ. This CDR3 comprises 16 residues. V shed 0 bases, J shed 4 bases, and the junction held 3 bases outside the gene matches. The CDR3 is CASSLATGGTNQPQHF. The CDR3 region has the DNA TGTGCCAGCAGCTTAGCGACAGGGGGCACGAATCAGCCCCAGCATTTT.

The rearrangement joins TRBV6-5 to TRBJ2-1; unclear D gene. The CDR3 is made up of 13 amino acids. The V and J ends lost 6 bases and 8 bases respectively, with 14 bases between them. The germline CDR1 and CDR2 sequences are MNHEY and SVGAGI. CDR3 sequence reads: CASSPSARHEQFF. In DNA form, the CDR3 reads TGTGCCAGCAGCCCTTCCGCCAGGCATGAGCAGTTCTTC.

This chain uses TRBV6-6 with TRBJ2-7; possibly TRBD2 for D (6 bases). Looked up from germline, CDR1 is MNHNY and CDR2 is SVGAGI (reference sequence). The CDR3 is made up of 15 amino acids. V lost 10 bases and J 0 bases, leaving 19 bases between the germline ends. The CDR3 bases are TGTGCCACTACCTCTACGGGAGATAACTCCTACGAGCAGTACTTC. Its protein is CATTSTGDNSYEQYF.

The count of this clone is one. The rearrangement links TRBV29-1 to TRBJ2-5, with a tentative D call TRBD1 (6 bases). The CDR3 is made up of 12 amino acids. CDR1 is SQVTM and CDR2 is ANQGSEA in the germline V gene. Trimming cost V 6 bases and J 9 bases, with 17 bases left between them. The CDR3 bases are TGCAGCGTGCATATAACAGGGATGTCCCAGTACTTC. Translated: CSVHITGMSQYF.

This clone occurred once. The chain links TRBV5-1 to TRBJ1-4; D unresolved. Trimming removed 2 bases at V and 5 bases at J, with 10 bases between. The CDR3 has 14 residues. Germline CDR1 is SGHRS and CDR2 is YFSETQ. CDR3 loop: CASSLRGLNEKLFF. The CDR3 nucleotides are TGCGCCAGCAGCTTAAGAGGGTTAAATGAAAAACTGTTTTTT.

CDR3 DNA: TGTGCCACTCGACAGGGCCAGGGGGGAAACACCATATATTTT. Translating gives CATRQGQGGNTIYF. This chain links TRBV19 with TRBJ1-3, with TRBD1 matching over 7 bases. With 10 bases clipped from V and 4 bases from J, the junction kept 10 bases outside the gene matches. The germline V gene has CDR1 LNHDA and CDR2 SQIVND (reference sequence). The CDR3 sequence is 14 residues long.

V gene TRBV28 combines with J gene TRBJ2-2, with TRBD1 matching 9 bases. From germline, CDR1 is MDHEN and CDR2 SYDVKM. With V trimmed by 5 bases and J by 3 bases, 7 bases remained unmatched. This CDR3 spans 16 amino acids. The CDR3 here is CASSKSGTGHTGELFF. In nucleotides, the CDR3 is TGTGCCAGCAGTAAATCCGGGACAGGGCACACCGGGGAGCTGTTTTTT.

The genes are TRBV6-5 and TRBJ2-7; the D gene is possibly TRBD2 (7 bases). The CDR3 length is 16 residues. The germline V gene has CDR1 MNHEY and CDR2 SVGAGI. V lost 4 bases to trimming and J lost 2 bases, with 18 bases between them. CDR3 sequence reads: CASSLSRGGGTYEQYF. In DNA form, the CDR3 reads TGTGCCAGCAGTTTGTCCAGAGGGGGGGGCACCTACGAGCAGTACTTC.

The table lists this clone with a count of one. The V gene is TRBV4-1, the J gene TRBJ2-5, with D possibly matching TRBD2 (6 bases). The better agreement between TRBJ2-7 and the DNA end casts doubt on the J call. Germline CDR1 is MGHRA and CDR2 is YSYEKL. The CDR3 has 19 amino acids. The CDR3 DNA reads TGCGCCAGCAGCCAAGATGATGGAGGGCCTAGCGCTACCTCCTACGAGCAGTACTTC. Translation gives CASSQDDGGPSATSYEQYF.